Below are 3 T cell receptor beta chains sequenced from a single sample in a study of cytomegalovirus exposure and HLA in healthy donors. The PCR made use of 60 Vbeta and 13 Jbeta primers. The table came from immunoSEQ multiplex PCR; TCRdb's copy has only in-frame clones and leaves some out. The sample gives around 250,000 clones, around 90% of which show up once; about 1.7% is in the top ten. The sequencing input was PBMCs. All receptors come from a girl aged 2-10 years in good health and CMV-seronegative.

The CDR3 reads CASSYLPSGTQETQYF. In DNA form, the CDR3 reads TGTGCCAGCAGTTATCTTCCTAGCGGGACTCAAGAGACCCAGTACTTC. The rearrangement links TRBV6-6 to TRBJ2-5; 9 bases are shared with TRBD2. This CDR3 is 16 amino acids long. Germline lookup yields CDR1 MNHNY and CDR2 SVGAGI (reference sequence). Losses at the gene ends were 3 bases for V and 2 bases for J; bases not matched to a gene: 7.

The chain carries TRBV18 and TRBJ2-6; 8 bases map to TRBD1. The CDR3 totals 15 residues. Germline loops: CDR1 KGHSH, CDR2 LQKENI. Unmatched junction bases numbered 2, after V lost 5 bases and J lost 2 bases. The CDR3 loop reads CASSKTGAGANVLTF. CDR3 DNA sequence: TGTGCCAGCTCAAAGACAGGGGCTGGGGCCAACGTCCTGACTTTC.

The chain couples TRBV19 to TRBJ2-2; TRBD2 might be the D (6 bases). Germline CDR1 reads LNHDA; CDR2 reads SQIVND (reference sequence). The CDR3 contains 16 residues. V was trimmed by 4 bases and J by 4 bases, leaving 16 bases between them. CDR3 bases: TGTGCCAGTAGTAGGGTTGGGCGGGGATCCACCGGGGAGCTGTTTTTT. It translates to CASSRVGRGSTGELFF.